The 30 T cell receptor beta chains presented below share a single source sample, sequenced in a study of CD8+CD57+ T cells in acquired aplastic anemia. TCR beta VDJ and CDR3 profiling used genomic DNA as template. TCRdb reprocessed the reads via MiXCR and lists one record per CDR3 protein. Of over 150,000 distinct CDR3 sequences detected, roughly half appear once; the ten largest clones hold roughly 15%. The sequenced sample consisted of sorted CD4+, CD8+, or CD8+CD57+ T cells (not recorded which) from PBMCs. These receptors were collected from a human donor in good health, serving as a control.

With regard to this clonotype: This CDR3 is missing its conserved last phenylalanine or tryptophan, likely due to a read error. The DNA is omitted, as the CDR3 cannot be located on it reliably, and the CDR3 follows TCRdb's listing. The CDR3 is CASSEGAFTSVH. V and J are TRBV2 and TRBJ1-6; TRBD1 is the table's D call, not checked against the DNA. Germline-derived CDR1 and CDR2 are SNHLY and FYNNEI. Termini included, the CDR3 measures 12 amino acids.

Concerning this clonotype: A clone one base away is much larger, so this may be a read error. V is TRBV10-2 and J is TRBJ2-7; tentatively, D is TRBD1 or TRBD2 (5 bases each). Germline V gene lookup returns CDR1 WSHSY and CDR2 SAAADI. The CDR3 has 12 amino acids. The DNA for the CDR3 is TGTGCCAGCAGCCTCCGGGACGGGTCGCAGTACTTC. This codes for CASSLRDGSQYF.

This clonotype was recorded many times. V is TRBV5-6 and J is TRBJ2-2; D may be TRBD1 (6 bases). The CDR3 is 14 amino acids. V was shortened by 4 bases and J by 5 bases, with 12 bases between the two germline ends. The germline V gene encodes CDR1 SGHDT and CDR2 YYEEEE. The CDR3 DNA is TGTGCCAGCAGCATAGACAGGCGTACCGGGGAGCTGTTTTTT. Its protein is CASSIDRRTGELFF.

The V gene is TRBV29-1, the J gene TRBJ2-7; a possible D gene is TRBD1 (6 bases). The V gene's germline CDR1 is SQVTM and CDR2 ANQGSEA. V lost 4 bases and J 0 bases, leaving 10 bases between the germline ends. This CDR3 has 13 amino acids. This chain's CDR3 is CSVVQGYSYEQYF. The CDR3 nucleotides are TGCAGCGTTGTGCAGGGGTACTCCTACGAGCAGTACTTC.

The chain has TRBV12-3 or TRBV12-4 and TRBJ2-3; 12 positions agree with TRBD2. This CDR3 spans 15 amino acids. V lost 4 bases to trimming and J lost 4 bases; unmatched junction nucleotides: 3. The CDR3 DNA follows: TGTGCCAGCAGTTCACTAGCGGGGGGCCCAGATACGCAGTATTTT. Its translation is CASSSLAGGPDTQYF.

With respect to this clonotype: This could be a read error, since a much larger clone is one nucleotide away. V and J are TRBV6-5 and TRBJ1-1, with D hard to call. This CDR3 comprises 13 residues. Germline V lookup: CDR1 MNHEY, CDR2 SVGAGI. Trimming took off 0 bases at V and 10 bases at J, with 12 bases between the two ends. The CDR3 reads CASSYSGGIGAFF. The CDR3 nucleotides read TGTGCCAGCAGTTACTCGGGCGGGATAGGAGCTTTCTTT.

Many counts were recorded for this clonotype. The chain recombines TRBV6-2 or TRBV6-3 with TRBJ1-5, with unresolved D. This CDR3 region has 13 residues. Deletions cut 2 bases from V and 0 bases from J, with 2 bases between. CDR1 is MNHEY and CDR2 is SVGEGT in the germline V gene. CDR3 bases: TGTGCCAGCAGTTACAATAGCAATCAGCCCCAGCATTTT. Protein: CASSYNSNQPQHF.

The table lists this clonotype with a count of one. This sequence joins TRBV18 and TRBJ1-5, with 9 bases that match TRBD1. This CDR3 comprises 16 residues. The V gene's germline CDR1 is KGHSH and CDR2 LQKENI. The trim removed 4 bases at V and 3 bases at J, leaving 7 bases unmatched. The CDR3 coding sequence is TGTGCCAGCTCACAAAACGGACAGGGGAACAATCAGCCCCAGCATTTT. Translation gives CASSQNGQGNNQPQHF.

Of note for this clonotype: One end of the junction does not line up with germline, which may come from a read error. The J gene is TRBJ2-6, the V gene TRBV25-1; D is perhaps TRBD1 or TRBD2 (5 bases each). The V gene's germline CDR1 is MGHDK and CDR2 SYGVNS. There are 17 residues in the CDR3. The CDR3 loop is CASSEWGRNSGANVLAF. The CDR3, as DNA: TGTGCCAGCAGTGAATGGGGACGGAACTCTGGGGCCAACGTCCTGGCTTTC.

The chain has TRBV7-6 and TRBJ1-4; a weak D match, TRBD1 (6 bases). V was trimmed by 5 bases and J by 8 bases, leaving 15 bases between them. This CDR3 is 14 amino acids long. The germline V gene has CDR1 SGHVS and CDR2 FNYEAQ. CDR3 in DNA: TGTGCCAGCAGCCTTGGCCAGGGGTGGGAAAAACTGTTTTTT. Its protein is CASSLGQGWEKLFF. Variable domain in full (rest from reference TRBV7-6 and TRBJ1-4): GAGVSQSPRYKVTKRGQDVALRCDPISGHVSLYWYRQALGQGPEFLTYFNYEAQQDKSGLPNDRFSAERPEGSISTLTIQRTEQRDSAMYRCASSLGQGWEKLFFGSGTQLSVL.

At least ten counts were recorded for this clonotype. The chain uses TRBV5-8 and TRBJ2-1; D is unclear. There are 15 residues in the CDR3. V was cut by 4 bases and J by 0 bases, with 11 bases left in between. The V gene's germline CDR1 is SGHTS and CDR2 YDEGEE. The CDR3, as DNA: TGTGCCAGCAGCCGTCGAAGGGACTCCTACAATGAGCAGTTCTTC. Translating it yields CASSRRRDSYNEQFF.

A note on this clonotype: A junction end diverges from the germline sequence, so it may reflect a read error. The chain couples TRBV5-1 to TRBJ2-3, with D possibly being TRBD1 or TRBD2 (5 bases each). The CDR3 contains 14 residues. CDR1 and CDR2 (germline): SGHRS, YFSETQ. The CDR3: CASSRDPSTDTQYF. In DNA, the CDR3 is TGTGCCAGCAGCCGGGACCCTAGCACAGATACGCAGTATTTT.

There are many counts of this clonotype. The chain employs TRBV24-1 and TRBJ2-5; TRBD1 aligns across 7 bases. V lost 3 bases, J lost 2 bases, and 5 bases stayed unmatched. The CDR3 is made up of 15 amino acids. Germline lookup yields CDR1 KGHDR and CDR2 SFDVKD. Here the CDR3 reads CATSDPRGQQETQYF. The CDR3, as DNA: TGTGCCACCAGTGATCCTAGGGGACAGCAAGAGACCCAGTACTTC.

This clonotype was seen ten or more times. The CDR3 sequence: CSASAGQGAGGYTF. The DNA of the CDR3 is TGCAGTGCTAGCGCGGGACAGGGGGCGGGTGGCTACACCTTC. J is TRBJ1-2 and V is TRBV20-1, with 12 bases fitting TRBD1. The CDR3 covers 14 residues. V was pared by 3 bases and J by 7 bases, with 6 bases of the junction left unmatched. In germline, CDR1 is DFQATT, CDR2 SNEGSKA (reference sequence).

This clonotype was counted many times. The rearrangement links TRBV7-2 to TRBJ2-7, with a weak D call TRBD2 (5 bases). V was shortened by 1 base and J by 6 bases, with 16 bases between the two germline ends. CDR3 size: 15 residues. From germline, CDR1 is SGHTA and CDR2 FQGNSA. The CDR3 reads CASSLGPGSLTEQYF. In DNA form, the CDR3 reads TGTGCCAGCAGCTTAGGACCGGGATCCCTGACCGAGCAGTACTTC.

In this sample, this clonotype turned up a few times. The chain links TRBV7-9 to TRBJ1-1; no clear D gene. V gave up 5 bases and J gave up 2 bases, with 15 bases separating them. This CDR3 contains 15 residues. Germline CDR1 SEHNR, CDR2 FQNEAQ (reference sequence). The CDR3, as DNA: TGTGCCAGCAGCCCTCTGGTACCCACTAACACTGAAGCTTTCTTT. This translates into CASSPLVPTNTEAFF.

The chain uses TRBV2 and TRBJ1-1; D not resolved. Germline assignment: CDR1 SNHLY and CDR2 FYNNEI. Trimming removed 6 bases at V and 11 bases at J, with 13 bases between. The CDR3 contains 11 residues. The CDR3 sequence is CASRTGPSAFF. The CDR3 coding sequence is TGTGCCAGCAGAACGGGTCCCAGCGCTTTCTTT.

This clonotype has ten or more counts. This rearrangement joins TRBV7-9 to TRBJ1-2; TRBD1 might be the D (6 bases). V was cut by 3 bases and J by 0 bases, with 11 bases left in between. Germline V gene lookup returns CDR1 SEHNR and CDR2 FQNEAQ (reference sequence). The CDR3 runs 15 residues. In DNA form, the CDR3 reads TGTGCCAGCAGCTTGGCGGGGGCCACTAACTATGGCTACACCTTC. Residues: CASSLAGATNYGYTF. Drawing the rest from reference TRBV7-9 and TRBJ1-2, the complete variable domain is DTGVSQNPRHKITKRGQNVTFRCDPISEHNRLYWYRQTLGQGPEFLTYFQNEAQLEKSRLLSDRFSAERPKGSFSTLEIQRTEQGDSAMYLCASSLAGATNYGYTFGSGTRLTVV.

This clonotype showed up many times. The chain uses TRBV7-8 and TRBJ2-1, with 9 bases identical to TRBD1. V lost 5 bases, J lost 2 bases, and 7 bases stayed unmatched. The germline gives CDR1 SGHVS, CDR2 FQNEAQ. The CDR3 is 16 residues long. Written as DNA, the CDR3 is TGTGCCAGCAGCCTCCGGACAGGGGCCACCTACAATGAGCAGTTCTTC. Amino acid sequence: CASSLRTGATYNEQFF.

There are a few counts of this clonotype. The V gene is TRBV7-9, the J gene TRBJ1-1; D remains ambiguous. The V gene lost 1 base and the J gene lost 4 bases, with 7 bases spanning the gap. The CDR3 has 13 amino acids. Looked up from germline, CDR1 is SEHNR and CDR2 is FQNEAQ (reference sequence). CDR3 loop: CASSLEEGTEAFF. The DNA of the CDR3 is TGTGCCAGCAGCTTAGAGGAAGGCACTGAAGCTTTCTTT.

The chain uses TRBV2 and TRBJ1-1, with D possibly matching TRBD1 (5 bases). Per germline, CDR1 SNHLY and CDR2 FYNNEI. The CDR3 runs 16 residues. V gave up 8 bases and J gave up 0 bases, with 19 bases separating them. The CDR3 protein is CASGGTPVVLNTEAFF. CDR3 DNA sequence: TGTGCCAGCGGAGGGACTCCCGTCGTCTTGAACACTGAAGCTTTCTTT.

The chain employs TRBV6-4 and TRBJ1-1, with D unresolved. The CDR3 is 12 residues long. V was pared by 4 bases and J by 8 bases, with 11 bases between. Germline V gene lookup returns CDR1 MRHNA and CDR2 SNTAGT. CDR3 region: CASSGTSGEAFF. DNA of the CDR3: TGTGCCAGCAGTGGGACTAGCGGGGAAGCTTTCTTT.

Turning to this clonotype: This may be a read error, as it is one base from a much larger clone. The CDR3 protein is CASSLGLAGDLTDTQYF. CDR3 nucleotides: TGTGCCAGCAGCCTGGGACTAGCGGGGGATCTCACAGATACGCAGTATTTT. The chain has TRBV5-5 and TRBJ2-3; 14 bases are shared with TRBD2. V was pared by 4 bases and J by 2 bases, with 6 bases of the junction left unmatched. The CDR3 is 17 residues long. CDR1 is SGHKS, CDR2 YYEKEE, per germline (reference sequence).

This clonotype was seen only once. The chain has TRBV19 and TRBJ2-3; possible D gene TRBD2, 7 bases. This CDR3 has 15 residues. V was clipped by 4 bases and J by 2 bases, with 13 bases between them. Germline-derived CDR1 and CDR2 are LNHDA and SQIVND (reference sequence). The CDR3 reads CASSRGGGYTDTQYF. Written as DNA, the CDR3 is TGTGCCAGTAGTAGAGGCGGGGGCTACACAGATACGCAGTATTTT.

This clonotype was seen repeatedly, ten times or more. The CDR3 DNA reads TGCAGCGTTGAAGGCGGTTCTTGGGGGGGAACCTACGAGCAGTACTTC. Its translation: CSVEGGSWGGTYEQYF. The J gene is TRBJ2-7, the V gene TRBV29-1, with 7 bases fitting TRBD2. After removal of 1 base from V and 2 bases from J, the junction contained 11 bases not matched to a gene. Germline CDR1 is SQVTM and CDR2 is ANQGSEA. The CDR3 runs to 16 residues.

This clonotype has a handful of counts. This may come from a read error, since a much larger clone is one base off. The chain combines TRBV6-6 with TRBJ1-2; D call uncertain. In germline, CDR1 is MNHNY, CDR2 SVGAGI (reference sequence). The CDR3 has 13 amino acids. With 0 bases removed from V and 10 bases from J, the gap between germline ends came to 12 bases. The CDR3 bases are TGTGCCAGCAGTTACTCAGGCGGGAATGACTACACCTTC. It is translated as CASSYSGGNDYTF.

The chain couples TRBV7-9 to TRBJ2-7; D perhaps matches TRBD1 (7 bases). The CDR3 is 14 amino acids. Germline V gene lookup returns CDR1 SEHNR and CDR2 FQNEAQ (reference sequence). Trimming took off 6 bases at V and 2 bases at J, with 14 bases between the two ends. The CDR3 sequence is CASSAGQTTYEQYF. The CDR3 DNA is TGTGCCAGCAGTGCGGGACAGACCACCTACGAGCAGTACTTC.

Many counts were recorded for this clonotype. CDR3 sequence reads: CASSVGTGSSYGYTF. For the CDR3, the DNA is TGTGCCAGCAGCGTGGGGACAGGGTCGTCCTATGGCTACACCTTC. The chain uses TRBV9 and TRBJ1-2, with 9 nucleotides matching TRBD1. The germline CDR1 and CDR2 sequences are SGDLS and YYNGEE. With 2 bases clipped from V and 4 bases from J, the junction kept 6 bases outside the gene matches. The CDR3 is made up of 15 amino acids.

As to this clonotype: A much larger clone lies a single base off, so this may be a read error. The chain joins TRBV18 to TRBJ2-7, with D unresolved. V was shortened by 4 bases and J by 0 bases, with 7 bases between the two germline ends. Germline V CDR1 and CDR2: KGHSH, LQKENI. The CDR3 is made up of 13 amino acids. The CDR3 here is CASSLPASYEQYF. The CDR3 bases are TGTGCCAGCTCACTACCTGCCTCCTACGAGCAGTACTTC.

The chain joins TRBV7-2 to TRBJ2-7; D is uncertain. The ends were cut back, 7 bases at V and 2 bases at J, with 15 bases in the middle. CDR1 and CDR2 (germline): SGHTA, FQGNSA. The CDR3 contains 14 residues. DNA of the CDR3: TGTGCCAGCACGCGTTTAGGGCCGGCCTACGAGCAGTACTTC. It is translated as CASTRLGPAYEQYF.